This TCR beta chain was identified during a study of blood T cell repertoires in COVID-19. At the level of the study: Sources were T cells, B-cell-depleted T cells, or PBMCs; the material itself was cDNA or gDNA.

The data were produced by immunoSEQ multiplex PCR, yet TCRdb's version contains in-frame clones alone and is incomplete. The sample has 300,000 to 450,000 clones; 75% to 90% are singletons. Germline lookup yields CDR1 SGHTA and CDR2 FQGTGA. CDR3 length: 15 residues. Trimming removed 4 bases from V and 2 bases from J, with 12 bases in between. The chain couples TRBV7-3 to TRBJ1-3; D is possibly TRBD1 (6 bases). Sequencing was done on a sample of PBMCs or T cells enriched from blood (not recorded which). The receptor's source is a man between 18 and 29 years old who had recovered from COVID-19. CDR3 sequence: CASSWSGGPGNTIYF. DNA for the CDR3: TGTGCCAGCAGCTGGTCTGGGGGCCCTGGAAACACCATATATTTT.